This T cell receptor beta chain came from a study of blood T cell repertoires in COVID-19. Study overall: COVID-19 samples from acute and convalescent phases originated in the United States, Italy and Spain. Sources were T cells, B-cell-depleted T cells, or PBMCs; the material itself was cDNA or gDNA.

The V and J ends lost 4 bases and 11 bases, in that order; junction bases with no gene match: 13. CDR1 is SGHAT, CDR2 FQNNGV, per germline. This CDR3 region has 14 residues. Under the authors' procedure: Amplification of reference gene primers was used by the study to estimate nucleated cell counts. This table comes from immunoSEQ multiplex PCR, and its TCRdb copy is limited to in-frame clones, with some not included. That table is the source of V, J and clone size, and D and trimming were worked out from the DNA. Of 300,000 or so clones in the sample, just under 90% were seen once. Sequencing used peripheral blood. This chain links TRBV11-2 with TRBJ1-1; TRBD1 aligns across 7 bases. This clonotype originated in a woman in her forties with acute or convalescent COVID-19. The CDR3 protein is CASSSNRGLYLAFF. CDR3 bases: TGTGCCAGCAGCTCAAACAGGGGCCTCTACCTGGCTTTCTTT.